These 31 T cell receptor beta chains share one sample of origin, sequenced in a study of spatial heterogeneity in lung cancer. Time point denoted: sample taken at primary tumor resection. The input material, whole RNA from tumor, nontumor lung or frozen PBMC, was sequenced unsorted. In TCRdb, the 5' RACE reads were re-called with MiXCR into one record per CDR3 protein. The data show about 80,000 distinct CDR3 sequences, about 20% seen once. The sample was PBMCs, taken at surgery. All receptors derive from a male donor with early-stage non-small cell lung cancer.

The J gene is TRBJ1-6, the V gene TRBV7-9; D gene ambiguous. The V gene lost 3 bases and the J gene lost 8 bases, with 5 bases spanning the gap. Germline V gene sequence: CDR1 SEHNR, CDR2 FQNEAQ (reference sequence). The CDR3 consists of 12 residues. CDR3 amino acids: CASSFEDSPLHF. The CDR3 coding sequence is TGTGCCAGCAGCTTTGAAGATTCACCCCTCCACTTT.

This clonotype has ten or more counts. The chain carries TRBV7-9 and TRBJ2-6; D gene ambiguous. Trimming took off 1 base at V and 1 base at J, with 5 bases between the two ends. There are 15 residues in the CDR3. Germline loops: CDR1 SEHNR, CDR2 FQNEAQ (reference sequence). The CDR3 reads CASSLDGSGANVLTF. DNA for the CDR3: TGTGCCAGCAGCTTAGATGGGTCTGGGGCCAACGTCCTGACTTTC.

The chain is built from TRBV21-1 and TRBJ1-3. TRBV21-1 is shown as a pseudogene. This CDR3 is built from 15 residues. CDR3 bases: TGTGCCAGCAGCAGCAACCGACTTCTGCGAAACACCATATATTTT. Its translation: CASSSNRLLRNTIYF.

CDR3 region: CASSSPGTADNQPQHF. The CDR3 DNA reads as TGTGCCAGCAGTTCTCCCGGGACAGCAGATAATCAGCCCCAGCATTTT. The chain couples TRBV28 to TRBJ1-5; 7 nucleotides match TRBD1. Trimming at V came to 4 bases and at J to 4 bases, leaving 10 bases not matched to a gene. In germline, CDR1 is MDHEN, CDR2 SYDVKM. CDR3 length: 16 amino acids.

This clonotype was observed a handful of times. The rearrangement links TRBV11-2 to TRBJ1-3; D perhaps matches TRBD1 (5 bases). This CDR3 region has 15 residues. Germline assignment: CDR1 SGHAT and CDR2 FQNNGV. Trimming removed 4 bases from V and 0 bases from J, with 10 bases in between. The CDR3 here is CASSSGDLSGNTIYF. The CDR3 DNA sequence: TGTGCCAGCAGCTCGGGGGATCTCTCTGGAAACACCATATATTTT.

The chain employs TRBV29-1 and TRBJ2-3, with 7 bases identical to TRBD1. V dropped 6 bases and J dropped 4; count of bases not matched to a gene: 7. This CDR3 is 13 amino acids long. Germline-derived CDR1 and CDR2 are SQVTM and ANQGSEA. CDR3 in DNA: TGCAGCGTCCGACAGGGTTCGGCAGATACGCAGTATTTT. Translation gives CSVRQGSADTQYF.

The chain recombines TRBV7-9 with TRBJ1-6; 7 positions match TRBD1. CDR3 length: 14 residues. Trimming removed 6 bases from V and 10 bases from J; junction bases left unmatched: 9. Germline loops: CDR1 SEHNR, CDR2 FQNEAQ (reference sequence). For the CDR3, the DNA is TGTGCCAGCAGACCTACAGGGGCTGACTCACCCCTCCACTTT. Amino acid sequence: CASRPTGADSPLHF.

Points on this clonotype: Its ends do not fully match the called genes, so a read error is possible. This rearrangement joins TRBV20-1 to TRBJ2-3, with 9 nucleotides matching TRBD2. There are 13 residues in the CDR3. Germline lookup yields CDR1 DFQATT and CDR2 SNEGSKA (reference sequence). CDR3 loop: CSTSGPSTDTQYF. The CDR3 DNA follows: TGCAGTACTAGCGGGCCTAGCACAGATACGCAGTATTTT.

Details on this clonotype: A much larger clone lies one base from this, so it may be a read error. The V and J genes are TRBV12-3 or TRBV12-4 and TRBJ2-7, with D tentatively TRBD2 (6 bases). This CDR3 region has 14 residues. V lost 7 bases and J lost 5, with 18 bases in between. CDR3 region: CASTRQTSWNEQYF. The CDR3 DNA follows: TGTGCCAGCACCCGGCAGACTAGTTGGAACGAGCAGTACTTC.

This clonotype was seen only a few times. CDR3 nucleotide sequence: TGCAGTGCTAGGGAAACGGGGCTACTCGGGCCCCAGCATTTT. As protein: CSARETGLLGPQHF. The chain links TRBV20-1 to TRBJ1-5; D may be TRBD1 (5 bases). Germline assignment: CDR1 DFQATT and CDR2 SNEGSKA (reference sequence). V was clipped by 3 bases and J by 9 bases, with 18 bases between them. The CDR3 runs 14 residues.

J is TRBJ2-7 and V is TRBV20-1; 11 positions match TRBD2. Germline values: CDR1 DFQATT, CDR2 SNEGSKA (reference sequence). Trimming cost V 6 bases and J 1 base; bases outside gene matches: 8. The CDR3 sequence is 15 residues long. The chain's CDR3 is CSANSGTSGSYEQYF. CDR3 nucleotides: TGCAGTGCCAATTCCGGGACTAGCGGTTCCTACGAGCAGTACTTC.

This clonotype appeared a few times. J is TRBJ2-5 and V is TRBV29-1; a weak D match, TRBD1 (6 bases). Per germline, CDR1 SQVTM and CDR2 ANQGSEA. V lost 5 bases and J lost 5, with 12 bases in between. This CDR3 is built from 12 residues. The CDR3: CSVYRDPETQYF. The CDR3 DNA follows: TGCAGCGTTTACAGGGACCCGGAGACCCAGTACTTC.

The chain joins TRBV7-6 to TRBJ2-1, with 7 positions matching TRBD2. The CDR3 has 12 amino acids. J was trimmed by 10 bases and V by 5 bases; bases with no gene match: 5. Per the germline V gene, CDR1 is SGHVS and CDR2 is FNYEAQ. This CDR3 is CASSESGEEQFF. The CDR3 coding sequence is TGTGCCAGCAGCGAAAGCGGGGAGGAGCAGTTCTTC.

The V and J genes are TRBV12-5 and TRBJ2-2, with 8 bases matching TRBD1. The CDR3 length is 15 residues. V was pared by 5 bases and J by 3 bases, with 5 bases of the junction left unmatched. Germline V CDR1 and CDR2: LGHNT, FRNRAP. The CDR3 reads CASGTTGGYTGELFF. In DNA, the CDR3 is TGTGCTAGTGGTACCACAGGGGGATACACCGGGGAGCTGTTTTTT. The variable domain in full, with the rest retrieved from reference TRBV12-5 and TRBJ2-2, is DARVTQTPRHKVTEMGQEVTMRCQPILGHNTVFWYRQTMMQGLELLAYFRNRAPLDDSGMPKDRFSAEMPDATLATLKIQPSEPRDSAVYFCASGTTGGYTGELFFGEGSRLTVL.

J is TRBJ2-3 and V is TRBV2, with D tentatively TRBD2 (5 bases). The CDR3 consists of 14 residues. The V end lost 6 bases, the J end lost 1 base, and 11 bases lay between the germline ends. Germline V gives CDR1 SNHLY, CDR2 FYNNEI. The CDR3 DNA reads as TGTGCCAGCAGCGAACAGAGGGGCACAGATACGCAGTATTTT. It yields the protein CASSEQRGTDTQYF.

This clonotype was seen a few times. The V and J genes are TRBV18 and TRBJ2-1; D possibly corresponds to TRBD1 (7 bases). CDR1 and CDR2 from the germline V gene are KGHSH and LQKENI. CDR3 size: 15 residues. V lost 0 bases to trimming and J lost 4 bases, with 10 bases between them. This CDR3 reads CASSPPEGAYNEQFF. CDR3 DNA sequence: TGTGCCAGCTCACCACCGGAGGGGGCGTACAATGAGCAGTTCTTC.

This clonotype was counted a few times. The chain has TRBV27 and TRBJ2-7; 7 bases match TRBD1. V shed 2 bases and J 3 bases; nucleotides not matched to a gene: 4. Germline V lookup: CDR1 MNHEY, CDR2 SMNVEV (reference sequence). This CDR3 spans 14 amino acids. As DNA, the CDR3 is TGTGCCAGCAGTTTAAGACAGGGCGGCTACGAGCAGTACTTC. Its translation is CASSLRQGGYEQYF.

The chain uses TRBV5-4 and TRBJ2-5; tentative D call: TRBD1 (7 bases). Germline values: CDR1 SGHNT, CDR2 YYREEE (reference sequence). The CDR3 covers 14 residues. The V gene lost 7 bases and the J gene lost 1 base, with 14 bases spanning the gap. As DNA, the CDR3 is TGTGCCAGCGGACAGGTGGGGGGCCAAGAGACCCAGTACTTC. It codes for CASGQVGGQETQYF.

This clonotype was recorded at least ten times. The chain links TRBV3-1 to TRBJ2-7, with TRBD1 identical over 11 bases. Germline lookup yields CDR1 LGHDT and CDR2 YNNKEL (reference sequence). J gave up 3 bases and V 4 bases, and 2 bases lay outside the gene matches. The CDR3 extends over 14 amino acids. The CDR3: CASSLGQGGYEQYF. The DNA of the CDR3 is TGTGCCAGCAGCCTGGGACAGGGGGGCTACGAGCAGTACTTC.

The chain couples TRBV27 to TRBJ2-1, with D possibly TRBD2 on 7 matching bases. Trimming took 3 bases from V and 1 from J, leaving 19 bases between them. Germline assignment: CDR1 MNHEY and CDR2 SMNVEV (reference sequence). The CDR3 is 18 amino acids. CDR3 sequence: CASSFKPSGGRSYNEQFF. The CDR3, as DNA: TGTGCCAGCAGTTTTAAGCCCTCCGGGGGGCGATCCTACAATGAGCAGTTCTTC.

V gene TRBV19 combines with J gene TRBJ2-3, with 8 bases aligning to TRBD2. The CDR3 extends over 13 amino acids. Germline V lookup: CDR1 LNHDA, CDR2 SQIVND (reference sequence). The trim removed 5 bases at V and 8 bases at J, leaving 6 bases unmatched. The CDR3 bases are TGTGCCAGTAGTCCGGGGACTAGAGGTACGCAGTATTTT. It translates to CASSPGTRGTQYF.

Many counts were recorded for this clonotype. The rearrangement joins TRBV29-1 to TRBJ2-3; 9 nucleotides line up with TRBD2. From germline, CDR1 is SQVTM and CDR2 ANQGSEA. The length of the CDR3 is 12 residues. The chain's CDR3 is CSLAGASDTQYF. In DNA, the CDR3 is TGCAGTTTAGCGGGAGCCTCAGATACGCAGTATTTT.

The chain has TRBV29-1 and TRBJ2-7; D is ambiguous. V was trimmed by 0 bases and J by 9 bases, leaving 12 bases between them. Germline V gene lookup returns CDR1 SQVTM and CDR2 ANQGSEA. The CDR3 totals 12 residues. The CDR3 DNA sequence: TGCAGCGTTGAAGATATTTCCATCGGGCAGTACTTC. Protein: CSVEDISIGQYF.

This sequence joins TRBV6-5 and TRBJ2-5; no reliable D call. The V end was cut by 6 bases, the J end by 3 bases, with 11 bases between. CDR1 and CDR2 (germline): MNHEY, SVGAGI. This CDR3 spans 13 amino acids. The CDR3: CASRKGREETQYF. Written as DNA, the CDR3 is TGTGCCAGCAGGAAGGGCAGAGAAGAGACCCAGTACTTC.

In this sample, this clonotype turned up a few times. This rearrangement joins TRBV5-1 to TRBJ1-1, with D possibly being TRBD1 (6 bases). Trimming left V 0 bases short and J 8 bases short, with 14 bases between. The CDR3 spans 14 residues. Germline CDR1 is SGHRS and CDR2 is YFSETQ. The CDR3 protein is CASSLAPGAQEAFF. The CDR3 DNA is TGCGCCAGCAGCTTGGCCCCAGGGGCGCAGGAAGCTTTCTTT. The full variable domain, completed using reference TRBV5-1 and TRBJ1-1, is KAGVTQTPRYLIKTRGQQVTLSCSPISGHRSVSWYQQTPGQGLQFLFEYFSETQRNKGNFPGRFSGRQFSNSRSEMNVSTLELGDSALYLCASSLAPGAQEAFFGQGTRLTVV.

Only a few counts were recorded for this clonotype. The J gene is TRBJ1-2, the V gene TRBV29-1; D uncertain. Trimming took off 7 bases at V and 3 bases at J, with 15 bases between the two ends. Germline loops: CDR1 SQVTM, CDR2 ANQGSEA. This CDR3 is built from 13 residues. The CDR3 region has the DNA TGCAGCGGCGGTGGGCTCGGGGACTATGGCTACACCTTC. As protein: CSGGGLGDYGYTF.

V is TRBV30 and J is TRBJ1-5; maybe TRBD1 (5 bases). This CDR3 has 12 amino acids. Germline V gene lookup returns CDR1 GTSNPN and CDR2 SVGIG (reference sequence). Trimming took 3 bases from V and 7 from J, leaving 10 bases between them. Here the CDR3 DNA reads TGTGCCTGGAGCGGTGGGGACCAGCCCCAGCATTTT. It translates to CAWSGGDQPQHF. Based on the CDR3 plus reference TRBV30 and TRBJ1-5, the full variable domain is SQTIHQWPATLVQPVGSPLSLECTVEGTSNPNLYWYRQAAGRGLQLLFYSVGIGQISSEVPQNLSASRPQDRQFILSSKKLLLSDSGFYLCAWSGGDQPQHFGDGTRLSIL.

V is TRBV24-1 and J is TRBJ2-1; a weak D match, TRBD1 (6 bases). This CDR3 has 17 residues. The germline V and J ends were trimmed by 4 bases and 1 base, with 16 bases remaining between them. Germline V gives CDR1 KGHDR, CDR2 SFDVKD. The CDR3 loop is CATSEPTRGQSYNEQFF. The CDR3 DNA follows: TGTGCCACCAGTGAGCCCACCCGGGGACAATCCTACAATGAGCAGTTCTTC.

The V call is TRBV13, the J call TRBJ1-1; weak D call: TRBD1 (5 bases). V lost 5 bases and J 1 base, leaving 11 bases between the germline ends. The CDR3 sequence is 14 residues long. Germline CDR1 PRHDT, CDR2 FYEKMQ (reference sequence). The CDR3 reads CASSKGRPNTEAFF. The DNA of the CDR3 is TGTGCCAGCAGCAAGGGACGGCCGAACACTGAAGCTTTCTTT.

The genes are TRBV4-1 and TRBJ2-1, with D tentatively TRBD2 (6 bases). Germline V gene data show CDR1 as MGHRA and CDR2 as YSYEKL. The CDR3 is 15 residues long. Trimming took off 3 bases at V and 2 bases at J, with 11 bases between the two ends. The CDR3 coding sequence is TGCGCCAGCAGCCAGGGGGAGCGGGCCTACAATGAGCAGTTCTTC. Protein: CASSQGERAYNEQFF.

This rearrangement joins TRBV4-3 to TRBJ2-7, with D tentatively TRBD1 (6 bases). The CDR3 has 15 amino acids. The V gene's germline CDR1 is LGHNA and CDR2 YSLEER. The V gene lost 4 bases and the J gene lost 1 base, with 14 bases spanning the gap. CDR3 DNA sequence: TGCGCCAGCAGCCGGGGCCAAGGGGGTTCCTACGAGCAGTACTTC. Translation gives CASSRGQGGSYEQYF.